This T cell receptor beta chain emerged from a study of T-cell reconstitution after alpha-beta-depleted transplantation in children. Overall study results and limits: The authors attributed T-cell counts and diversity one year after transplant mostly to newly produced T cells.

TCRbeta library construction was performed incorporating unique molecular identifiers. TCRdb redid the calling of the PCR reads with MiXCR, one entry per CDR3 protein. This table holds about 500,000 distinct CDR3 sequences, roughly 10% found once. The table lists this clonotype with a few counts. Its antigen is currently unknown. This CDR3 spans 14 amino acids. The germline V gene encodes CDR1 KGHSH and CDR2 LQKENI. Unmatched junction bases numbered 5, after V lost 4 bases and J lost 3 bases. This specimen consisted of PBMCs, mostly from graft donor cells, obtained 180 days after TCRalphabeta/CD19-depleted stem cell transplant. This sequence was found in a female patient aged 2-9 years who had a stem cell transplant for aplastic anemia, so the T cells may come from the graft donor. The chain carries TRBV18 and TRBJ1-2, with TRBD1 matching 7 bases. The CDR3 DNA is TGTGCCAGCTCACAACAGGGGATTGACTATGGCTACACCTTC. Protein sequence: CASSQQGIDYGYTF.